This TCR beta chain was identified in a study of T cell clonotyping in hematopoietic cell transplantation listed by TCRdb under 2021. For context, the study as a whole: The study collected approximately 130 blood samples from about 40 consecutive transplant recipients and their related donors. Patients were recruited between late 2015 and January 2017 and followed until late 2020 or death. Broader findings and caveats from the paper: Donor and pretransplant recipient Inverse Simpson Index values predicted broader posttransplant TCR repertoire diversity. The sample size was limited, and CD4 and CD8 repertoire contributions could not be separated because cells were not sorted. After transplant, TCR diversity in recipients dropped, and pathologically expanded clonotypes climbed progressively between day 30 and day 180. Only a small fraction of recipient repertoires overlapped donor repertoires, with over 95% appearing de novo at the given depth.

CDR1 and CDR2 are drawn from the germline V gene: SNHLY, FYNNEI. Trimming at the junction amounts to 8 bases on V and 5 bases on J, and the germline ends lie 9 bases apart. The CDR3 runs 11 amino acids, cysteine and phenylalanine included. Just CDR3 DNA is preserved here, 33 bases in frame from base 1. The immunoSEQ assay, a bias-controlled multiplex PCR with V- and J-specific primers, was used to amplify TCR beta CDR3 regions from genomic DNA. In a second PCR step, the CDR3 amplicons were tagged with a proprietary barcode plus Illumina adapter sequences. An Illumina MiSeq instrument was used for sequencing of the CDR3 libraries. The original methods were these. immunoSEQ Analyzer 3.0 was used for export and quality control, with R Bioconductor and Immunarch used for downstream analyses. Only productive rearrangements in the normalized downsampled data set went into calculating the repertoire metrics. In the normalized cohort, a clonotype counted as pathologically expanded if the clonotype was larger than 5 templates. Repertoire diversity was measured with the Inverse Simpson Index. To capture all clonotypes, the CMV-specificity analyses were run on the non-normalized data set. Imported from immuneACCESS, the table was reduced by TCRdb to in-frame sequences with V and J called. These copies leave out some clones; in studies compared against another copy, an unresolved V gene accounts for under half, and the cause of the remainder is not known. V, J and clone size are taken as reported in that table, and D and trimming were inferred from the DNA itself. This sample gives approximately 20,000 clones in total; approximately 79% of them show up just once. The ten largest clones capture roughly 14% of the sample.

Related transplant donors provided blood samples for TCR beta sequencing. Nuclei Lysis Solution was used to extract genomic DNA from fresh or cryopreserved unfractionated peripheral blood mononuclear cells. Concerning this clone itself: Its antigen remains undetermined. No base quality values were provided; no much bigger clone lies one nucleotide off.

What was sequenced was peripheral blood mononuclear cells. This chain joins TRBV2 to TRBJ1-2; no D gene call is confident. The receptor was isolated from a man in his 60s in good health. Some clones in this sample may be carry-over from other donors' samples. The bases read TGTGCCAGCGGTGGGTTGTATGGCTACACCTTC. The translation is CASGGLYGYTF.